This T cell receptor (beta chain) was sequenced during a study of T cells after yellow fever vaccination (dated by TCRdb to the late 2010s). Turning to the overall study: Using CD3, CD45RA, CCR7 and CD95 staining, memory subsets (EM, EMRA, CM and Tscm) were sorted on a BD FACS Aria III. The SMART-Seq v4 Ultra Low Input RNA kit was used to prepare libraries from fractions with low cell numbers. To follow T-cell clones before and after both primary and booster YFV17D yellow fever vaccination, bulk TCR alpha and beta repertoires underwent longitudinal sequencing. Two healthy male donors, one aged 18 to 30 and one aged 30 to 40 years, made up the cohort. Blood was collected at multiple timepoints before and after primary and secondary immunization, and bulk PBMC replicates and cell subsets were isolated. Memory subsets were sorted on days 0, 15 and 45 and at 18 months following primary vaccination, and on days 0, 15 and 45 following the 30-year booster. Here is what the overall study found, with its caveats: Most clones expanded after primary vaccination were re-detected after the booster (about 96% of CD4 and 88% of CD8), suggesting broad memory maintenance. On day 0, almost all vaccine-responding clonotypes were found to be below detection in the sorted memory subsets. Because only two donors were included in the study, the extent to which the findings can be generalized is limited. A small fraction of clonotypes appeared in both the CD4 and CD8 compartments, likely as a result of convergent recombination. The secondary T-cell response was found to be weaker but faster than the primary response, with a peak reached on day 5 rather than on day 15. Because abundant contaminating clonotypes from the bulk population could be contained in FACS-sorted repertoires, computational filtering was required.

What the treatment or condition label conveys for this sample: live attenuated yellow fever vaccine strain. A standard Ficoll-Paque protocol was used to isolate PBMCs from peripheral blood. For sorted memory subsets, RNA extraction was done with the RNeasy Micro Kit. Sequenced using an Illumina NovaSeq 6000. Synthesis of TCR cDNA relied on 5'RACE template switching, a step that introduced a universal primer site along with unique molecular identifiers. cDNA synthesis was primed from both the TCR alpha and TCR beta constant segments. Libraries were amplified in two PCR steps, with sample barcodes and sequencing adapters added in the second step. Sequencing of libraries was performed on Illumina HiSeq 2500 (2x100 bp) or NovaSeq (2x150 bp). Processing in the source paper ran as follows. Demultiplexing of reads and collapsing into UMI consensus sequences were performed with MIGEC, and V(D)J alignment was carried out with MiXCR. Using edgeR on replicate PBMC samples, clonotypes were called vaccine-responding if FDR was below 0.01 and the log2 fold change was above 5 up to day 15. Each bulk clonotype was labeled CD4 or CD8 based on which sequenced repertoire, CD4 or CD8, contained the clonotype at higher abundance. To estimate the distribution of each clone across memory phenotypes, clonotype frequencies in memory subsets were weighted by FACS-sorted cell numbers. Using fastp trimming at Q25 and MiXCR clonotype assembly, TCRdb reanalyzed the public sequencing data and kept in-frame beta chains. For every CDR3 protein sequence, its rows merge into one entry that carries the most common genes and DNA. Here the V and J calls rest on TCRdb's processing, not on the authors' analysis. The sample has around 56,000 distinct CDR3 sequences on record, approximately 6% of them singletons. 30% to 35% of the sample comes from the top ten.

The germline V gene yields SGHVS for CDR1 and FNYEAQ for CDR2. The germline V end is reduced by 2 bases and the J end by 7 bases; junction bases left unmatched: 8. There are 15 amino acids in the CDR3, from cysteine to phenylalanine inclusive. The sequence is cut down to CDR3 DNA, 45 bases in frame from base 1. The table lists this clonotype with many counts. The sample holds no much larger clone one base away, and base qualities are not on file. The V gene is TRBV7-6 and the J gene is TRBJ2-1; 7 nucleotides in the junction match TRBD2. The receptor was derived from a man younger than 35 who received the YFV17D yellow fever vaccine. The source was PBMCs, either bulk or a sorted T-cell subset (CD4+, CD8+, memory, or dextramer-sorted; not recorded which), collected on the day of the yellow fever booster vaccination. CDR3 sequence: CASSLKRTRDNEQFF. The DNA sequence is TGTGCCAGCAGCTTAAAGCGGACTAGAGATAATGAGCAGTTCTTC.